The rows below give T cell receptor beta chains drawn from one sample of a study of post-analysis software for immune sequencing data. TCRdb re-analysed the PCR reads in MiXCR, keeping a single row per CDR3 protein. The profile shows roughly 400,000 distinct CDR3 sequences, approximately 38% of them singletons. What was sequenced was blood. These receptors were obtained from a girl under 10 years old with multiple sclerosis. CDR3s include the opening cysteine and the closing phenylalanine or tryptophan. D genes are given only for firm matches. Only part of the rows carry a size: once, few, many, or a class if the clone is expanded.

cdr3_length,d_call,j_call,clone_size,v_call,cdr3_aa,cdr3_nt
13,TRBD2,TRBJ2-1,.,TRBV10-3,CAISSGGNNEQFF,TGTGCCATCAGCAGCGGGGGGAACAATGAGCAGTTCTTC
13,TRBD2,TRBJ2-2,.,TRBV12-3/TRBV12-4,CASSWGGTGELFF,TGTGCCAGCAGTTGGGGGGGTACCGGGGAGCTGTTTTTT
14,.,TRBJ2-6,.,TRBV6-5,CASPSGSGANVLTF,TGTGCCAGTCCGAGCGGCTCTGGGGCCAACGTCCTGACTTTC
16,.,TRBJ1-1,.,TRBV10-3,CAISPRAPPGDTEAFF,TGTGCCATCAGTCCTAGGGCCCCTCCGGGGGACACTGAAGCTTTCTTT
12,TRBD1,TRBJ2-7,.,TRBV29-1,CSVRQGTYEQYF,TGCAGCGTGCGACAGGGTACCTACGAGCAGTACTTC
17,TRBD2,TRBJ2-2,.,TRBV4-1,CASSQVPKGRVTGELFF,TGCGCCAGCAGCCAAGTCCCTAAGGGGAGGGTGACCGGGGAGCTGTTTTTT
15,.,TRBJ2-7,.,TRBV6-5,CASKRVRGQNYEQYF,TGTGCCAGCAAAAGAGTCCGGGGCCAAAACTACGAGCAGTACTTC
16,TRBD1,TRBJ2-3,few,TRBV20-1,CSAGDEGQGLADTQYF,TGCAGTGCTGGAGATGAGGGACAGGGTTTAGCAGATACGCAGTATTTT
12,.,TRBJ2-1,once,TRBV6-2/TRBV6-3,CASSYPSKTQFF,TGTGCCAGCAGTTACCCTAGCAAGACCCAGTTCTTC
13,.,TRBJ1-1,.,TRBV28,CASSLGPRTEAFF,TGTGCCAGCAGTTTAGGCCCTCGGACTGAAGCTTTCTTT
14,.,TRBJ2-7,.,TRBV6-1,CASSEFVHSYEQYF,TGTGCCAGCAGTGAATTTGTCCACTCCTACGAGCAGTACTTC
15,.,TRBJ2-1,.,TRBV9,CASSPGGGQYNEQFF,TGTGCCAGCAGCCCGGGGGGGGGACAGTACAATGAGCAGTTCTTC
15,TRBD2,TRBJ2-4,few,TRBV30,CAWASGLAGKNIQYF,TGTGCCTGGGCTTCGGGACTAGCGGGTAAAAACATTCAGTACTTC
16,.,TRBJ2-1,.,TRBV6-5,CASSYSYLSSYNEQFF,TGTGCCAGCAGTTACTCATACCTTAGCTCCTACAATGAGCAGTTCTTC
18,TRBD2,TRBJ2-3,.,TRBV20-1,CSARDPLIERESTDTQYF,TGCAGTGCTAGAGATCCTCTTATAGAGCGGGAAAGCACAGATACGCAGTATTTT
15,.,TRBJ2-1,.,TRBV4-1,CASSHYLHTGNEQFF,TGCGCCAGCAGCCACTACCTCCATACAGGCAATGAGCAGTTCTTC
14,.,TRBJ2-1,few,TRBV7-9,CASSLEGLYNEQFF,TGTGCCAGCAGCTTAGAGGGACTTTACAATGAGCAGTTCTTC
13,TRBD2,TRBJ2-5,few,TRBV6-2/TRBV6-3,CASVLAGGETQYF,TGTGCCAGCGTACTAGCGGGAGGTGAGACCCAGTACTTC
16,TRBD1,TRBJ1-1,few,TRBV28,CASSRTTQGAKTEAFF,TGTGCCAGCAGCCGAACCACTCAGGGGGCAAAGACTGAAGCTTTCTTT
17,TRBD2,TRBJ2-1,few,TRBV4-1,CASSPPLAGGRYNEQFF,TGCGCCAGCAGCCCACCCCTAGCGGGGGGCCGCTACAATGAGCAGTTCTTC
17,TRBD1,TRBJ2-5,.,TRBV24-1,CATSDLGDSTYQETQYF,TGTGCCACCAGTGATTTGGGGGACAGCACCTACCAAGAGACCCAGTACTTC
15,TRBD1,TRBJ2-5,.,TRBV5-1,CASSPRDRVEETQYF,TGCGCCAGCAGCCCGAGAGACAGGGTGGAAGAGACCCAGTACTTC
12,.,TRBJ2-7,.,TRBV4-2,CASSQGFGEQYF,TGTGCCAGCAGCCAAGGGTTTGGCGAGCAGTACTTC
14,.,TRBJ1-2,.,TRBV28,CASSPTYKQGSYTF,TGTGCCAGCTCTCCCACCTATAAACAGGGAAGCTACACCTTC
17,TRBD2,TRBJ2-5,.,TRBV5-1,CASSLGASGGGQETQYF,TGCGCCAGCAGCTTGGGAGCCTCTGGCGGGGGCCAAGAGACCCAGTACTTC
14,.,TRBJ1-6,.,TRBV28,CASRYGGRHRPLHF,TGTGCCAGCAGGTATGGGGGGCGCCATCGACCCCTCCACTTT
15,.,TRBJ2-5,few,TRBV11-2,CASSWGAWGEETQYF,TGTGCCAGCAGCTGGGGGGCGTGGGGCGAAGAGACCCAGTACTTC
15,TRBD1,TRBJ1-1,.,TRBV28,CASSPGQPRNTEAFF,TGTGCCAGCAGTCCGGGACAGCCTAGGAACACTGAAGCTTTCTTT
19,TRBD2,TRBJ2-4,few,TRBV7-2,CASSWGMGGRTLAKNIQYF,TGTGCCAGCAGCTGGGGTATGGGGGGGAGAACACTAGCCAAAAACATTCAGTACTTC
13,.,TRBJ1-5,.,TRBV20-1,CSAWEGVYQPQHF,TGCAGTGCTTGGGAGGGGGTCTATCAGCCCCAGCATTTT
18,TRBD2,TRBJ2-1,few,TRBV29-1,CSVGTSGSRGSSYNEQFF,TGCAGCGTTGGCACTAGCGGGAGTAGGGGAAGCTCCTACAATGAGCAGTTCTTC
16,TRBD1,TRBJ2-5,.,TRBV15,CATSLRDRGQWKTQYF,TGTGCCACCAGCCTAAGGGACAGGGGACAGTGGAAGACCCAGTACTTC
16,.,TRBJ2-1,few,TRBV29-1,CSVEVRGALSYNEQFF,TGCAGCGTTGAGGTTAGGGGTGCCTTAAGCTACAATGAGCAGTTCTTC
15,TRBD2,TRBJ2-4,.,TRBV7-8,CANSKSGLGSNIQYF,TGTGCCAACAGCAAATCGGGACTAGGGTCAAACATTCAGTACTTC
12,.,TRBJ1-1,once,TRBV28,CASSLYKTEAFF,TGTGCCAGCAGTTTATACAAGACTGAAGCTTTCTTT
13,.,TRBJ2-7,.,TRBV7-9,CASSLSFSYEQYF,TGTGCCAGCAGCTTGTCCTTCTCCTACGAGCAGTACTTC
16,.,TRBJ2-3,few,TRBV9,CASSVRSGRSTDTQYF,TGTGCCAGCAGCGTACGAAGCGGACGAAGCACAGATACGCAGTATTTT
13,.,TRBJ2-3,.,TRBV4-3,CASSQQGSDTQYF,TGCGCCAGCAGCCAACAGGGGTCAGATACGCAGTATTTT
14,.,TRBJ1-2,few,TRBV12-3/TRBV12-4,CASTVQGISYGYTF,TGTGCCAGCACCGTCCAGGGAATTAGCTATGGCTACACCTTC
15,TRBD1,TRBJ2-1,few,TRBV29-1,CSVASSGTDVYEQFF,TGCAGCGTGGCTTCCTCCGGGACAGATGTGTATGAGCAGTTCTTC
14,TRBD2,TRBJ2-1,few,TRBV12-3/TRBV12-4,CASSPTSRNNEQFF,TGTGCCAGCAGCCCGACTAGCAGAAACAATGAGCAGTTCTTC
17,.,TRBJ2-2,.,TRBV28,CASSLIGGKTNTGELFF,TGTGCCAGCAGCCTTATTGGAGGGAAGACGAACACCGGGGAGCTGTTTTTT
13,.,TRBJ2-4,few,TRBV20-1,CSARGVAQNIQYF,TGCAGTGCTAGGGGGGTAGCGCAAAACATTCAGTACTTC
17,TRBD2,TRBJ2-7,.,TRBV11-2,CASSLDLIGRVSYEQYF,TGTGCCAGCAGCTTAGATCTGATCGGGAGGGTGTCCTACGAGCAGTACTTC
13,.,TRBJ1-2,few,TRBV29-1,CSVRGGSNYGYTF,TGCAGCGTCCGGGGCGGCTCTAACTATGGCTACACCTTC
13,.,TRBJ2-1,few,TRBV10-3,CAISDSTYNEQFF,TGTGCCATCAGTGATTCGACTTACAATGAGCAGTTCTTC
13,TRBD1,TRBJ1-5,.,TRBV24-1,CATSTDRGQPQHF,TGTGCCACCAGTACCGACAGGGGTCAGCCCCAGCATTTT
14,.,TRBJ2-5,few,TRBV5-1,CASRTTVYQETQYF,TGCGCCAGCAGAACGACCGTGTACCAAGAGACCCAGTACTTC
18,.,TRBJ1-3,.,TRBV7-9,CASSLAGAPRFSGNTIYF,TGTGCCAGCAGCTTAGCAGGGGCTCCTCGGTTCTCTGGAAACACCATATATTTT
15,.,TRBJ2-3,few,TRBV20-1,CSARDSQQSTDTQYF,TGCAGTGCTAGAGATTCACAGCAAAGCACAGATACGCAGTATTTT
15,.,TRBJ2-5,.,TRBV5-1,CASSLEGTHQETQYF,TGCGCCAGCAGCTTGGAGGGGACACACCAAGAGACCCAGTACTTC
15,TRBD1,TRBJ2-3,few,TRBV7-7,CASSFGTGWADTQYF,TGTGCCAGCAGCTTCGGGACAGGGTGGGCAGATACGCAGTATTTT
12,TRBD1,TRBJ2-5,.,TRBV6-6,CASSDRAETQYF,TGTGCCAGCAGTGACAGGGCTGAGACCCAGTACTTC
14,.,TRBJ1-1,few,TRBV20-1,CSARYGRPGTEAFF,TGCAGTGCTAGATATGGCAGGCCAGGTACTGAAGCTTTCTTT